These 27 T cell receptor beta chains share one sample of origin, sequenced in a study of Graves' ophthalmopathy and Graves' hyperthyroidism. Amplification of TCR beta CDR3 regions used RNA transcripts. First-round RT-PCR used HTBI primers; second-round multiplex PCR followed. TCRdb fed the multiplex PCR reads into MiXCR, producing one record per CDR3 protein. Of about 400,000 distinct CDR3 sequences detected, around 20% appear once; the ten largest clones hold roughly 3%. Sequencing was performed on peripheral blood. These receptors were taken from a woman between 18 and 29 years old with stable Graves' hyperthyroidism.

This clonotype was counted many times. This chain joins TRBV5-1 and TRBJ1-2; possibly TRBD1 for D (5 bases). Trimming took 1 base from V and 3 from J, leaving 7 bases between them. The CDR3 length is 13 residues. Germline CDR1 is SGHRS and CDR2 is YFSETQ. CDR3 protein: CASSLQGDYGYTF. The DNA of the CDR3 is TGCGCCAGCAGCTTGCAGGGAGACTATGGCTACACCTTC. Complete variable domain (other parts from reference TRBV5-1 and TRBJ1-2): KAGVTQTPRYLIKTRGQQVTLSCSPISGHRSVSWYQQTPGQGLQFLFEYFSETQRNKGNFPGRFSGRQFSNSRSEMNVSTLELGDSALYLCASSLQGDYGYTFGSGTRLTVV.

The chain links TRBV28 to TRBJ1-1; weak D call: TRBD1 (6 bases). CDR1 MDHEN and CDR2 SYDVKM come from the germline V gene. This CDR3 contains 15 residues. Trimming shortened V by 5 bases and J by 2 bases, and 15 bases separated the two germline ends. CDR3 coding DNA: TGTGCCAGCAGTCCGGGGGGGGACACCAACACTGAAGCTTTCTTT. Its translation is CASSPGGDTNTEAFF.

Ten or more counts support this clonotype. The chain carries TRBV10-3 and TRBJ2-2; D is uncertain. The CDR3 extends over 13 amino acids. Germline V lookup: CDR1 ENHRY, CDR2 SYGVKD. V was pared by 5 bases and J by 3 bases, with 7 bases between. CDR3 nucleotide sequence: TGTGCCATCAGTCCGACTGACACCGGGGAGCTGTTTTTT. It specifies CAISPTDTGELFF.

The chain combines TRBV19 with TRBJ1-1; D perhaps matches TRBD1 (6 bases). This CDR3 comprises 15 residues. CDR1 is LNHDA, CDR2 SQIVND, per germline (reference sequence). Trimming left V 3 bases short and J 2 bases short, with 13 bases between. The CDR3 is CASSIDRFLNTEAFF. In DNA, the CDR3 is TGTGCCAGTAGTATCGACAGGTTTCTTAACACTGAAGCTTTCTTT.

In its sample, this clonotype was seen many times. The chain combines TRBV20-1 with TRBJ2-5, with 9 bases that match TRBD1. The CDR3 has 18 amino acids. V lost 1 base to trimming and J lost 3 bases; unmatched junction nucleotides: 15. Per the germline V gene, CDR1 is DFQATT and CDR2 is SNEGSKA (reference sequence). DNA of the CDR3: TGCAGTGCTAGAGTCGGGTGGGTCCGGACAGGGGACAAAGAGACCCAGTACTTC. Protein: CSARVGWVRTGDKETQYF.

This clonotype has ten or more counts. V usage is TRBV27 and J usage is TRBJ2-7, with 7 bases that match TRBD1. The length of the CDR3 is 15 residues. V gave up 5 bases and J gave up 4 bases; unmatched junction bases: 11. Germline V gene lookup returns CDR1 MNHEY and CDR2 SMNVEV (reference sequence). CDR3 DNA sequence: TGTGCCAGCAGTCCCCTTAGACAGGGCAGGTACGAGCAGTACTTC. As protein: CASSPLRQGRYEQYF.

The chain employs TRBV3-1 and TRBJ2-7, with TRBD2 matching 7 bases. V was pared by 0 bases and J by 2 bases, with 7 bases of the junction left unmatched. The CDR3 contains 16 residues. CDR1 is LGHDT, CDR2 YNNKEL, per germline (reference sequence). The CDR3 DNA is TGTGCCAGCAGCCAAGAGGAACTAGCGCCCACCTACGAGCAGTACTTC. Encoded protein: CASSQEELAPTYEQYF.

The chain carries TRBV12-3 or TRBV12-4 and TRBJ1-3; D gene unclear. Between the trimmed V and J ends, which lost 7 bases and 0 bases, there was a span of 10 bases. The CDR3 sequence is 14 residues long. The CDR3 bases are TGTGCCAGCACCCTTTCAAGCTCTGGAAACACCATATATTTT. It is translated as CASTLSSSGNTIYF.

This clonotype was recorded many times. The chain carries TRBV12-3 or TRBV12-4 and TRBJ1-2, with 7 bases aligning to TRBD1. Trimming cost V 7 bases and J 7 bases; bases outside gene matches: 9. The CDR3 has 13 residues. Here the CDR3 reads CASTSRTGRGYTF. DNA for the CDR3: TGTGCCAGCACCTCAAGGACAGGTCGTGGCTACACCTTC.

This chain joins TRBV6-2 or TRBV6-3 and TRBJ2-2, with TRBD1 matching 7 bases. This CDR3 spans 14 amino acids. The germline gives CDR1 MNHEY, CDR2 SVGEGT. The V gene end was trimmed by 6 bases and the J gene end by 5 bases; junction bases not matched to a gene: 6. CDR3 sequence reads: CASRGQILTGELFF. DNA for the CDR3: TGTGCCAGCAGGGGACAGATTCTGACCGGGGAGCTGTTTTTT.

In DNA form, the CDR3 reads TGTGCCAGTACCCTGGGAGACAATCAGCCCCAGCATTTT. As protein: CASTLGDNQPQHF. This chain joins TRBV12-3 or TRBV12-4 and TRBJ1-5; D remains ambiguous. Deletions cut 9 bases from V and 3 bases from J, with 12 bases between. The CDR3 runs to 13 residues.

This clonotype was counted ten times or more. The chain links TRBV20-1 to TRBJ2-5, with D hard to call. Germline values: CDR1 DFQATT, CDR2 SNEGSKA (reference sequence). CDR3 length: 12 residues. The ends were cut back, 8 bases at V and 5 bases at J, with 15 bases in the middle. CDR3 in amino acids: CSSRIPPETQYF. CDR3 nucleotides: TGCAGTTCTCGGATCCCACCGGAGACCCAGTACTTC.

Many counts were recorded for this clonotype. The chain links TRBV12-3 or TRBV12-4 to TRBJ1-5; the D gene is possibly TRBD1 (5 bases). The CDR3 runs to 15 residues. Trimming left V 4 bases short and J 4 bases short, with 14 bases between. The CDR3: CASSWDSGQNQPQHF. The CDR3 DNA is TGTGCCAGCAGTTGGGATTCAGGGCAGAATCAGCCCCAGCATTTT.

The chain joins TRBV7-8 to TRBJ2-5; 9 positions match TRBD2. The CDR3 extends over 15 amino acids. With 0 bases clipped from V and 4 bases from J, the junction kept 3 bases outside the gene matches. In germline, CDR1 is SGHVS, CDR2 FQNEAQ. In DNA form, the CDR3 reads TGTGCCAGCAGCTTAGCACTAGCGGGTCTAGAGACCCAGTACTTC. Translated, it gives CASSLALAGLETQYF.

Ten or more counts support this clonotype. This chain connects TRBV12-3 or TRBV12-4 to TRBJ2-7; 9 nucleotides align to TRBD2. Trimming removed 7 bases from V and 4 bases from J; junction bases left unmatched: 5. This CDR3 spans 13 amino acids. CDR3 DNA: TGTGCCAGCAAGGCTAGCGGGGAATACGAGCAGTACTTC. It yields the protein CASKASGEYEQYF.

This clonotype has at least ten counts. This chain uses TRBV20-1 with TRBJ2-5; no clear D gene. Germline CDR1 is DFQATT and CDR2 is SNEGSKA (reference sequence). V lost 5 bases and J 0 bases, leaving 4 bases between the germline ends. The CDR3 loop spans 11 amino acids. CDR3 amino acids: CSAAHQETQYF. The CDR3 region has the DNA TGCAGTGCTGCACACCAAGAGACCCAGTACTTC.

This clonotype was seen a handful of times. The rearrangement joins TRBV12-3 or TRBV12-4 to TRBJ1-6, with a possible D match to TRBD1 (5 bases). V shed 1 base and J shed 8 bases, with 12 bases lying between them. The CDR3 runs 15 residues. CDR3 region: CASSLVAGRDSPLHF. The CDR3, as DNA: TGTGCCAGCAGTTTAGTGGCGGGACGGGATTCACCCCTCCACTTT.

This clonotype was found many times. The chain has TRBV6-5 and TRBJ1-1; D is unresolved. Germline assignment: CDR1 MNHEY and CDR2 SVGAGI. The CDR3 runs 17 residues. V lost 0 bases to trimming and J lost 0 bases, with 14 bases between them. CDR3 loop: CASSYSLQMKMNTEAFF. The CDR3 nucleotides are TGTGCCAGCAGTTACTCGCTGCAGATGAAGATGAACACTGAAGCTTTCTTT.

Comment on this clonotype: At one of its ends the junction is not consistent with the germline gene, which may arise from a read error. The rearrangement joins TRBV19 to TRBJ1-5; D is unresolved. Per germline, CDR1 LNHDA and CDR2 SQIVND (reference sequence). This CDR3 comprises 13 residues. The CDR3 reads CASSTLVDQPLHF. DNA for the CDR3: TGTGCCAGTAGTACACTGGTCGATCAGCCCCTGCATTTT.

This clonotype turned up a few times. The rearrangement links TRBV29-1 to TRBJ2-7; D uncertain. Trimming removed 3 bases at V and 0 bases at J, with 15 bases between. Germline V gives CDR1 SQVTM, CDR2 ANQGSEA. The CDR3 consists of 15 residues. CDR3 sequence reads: CSVETPTTSSYEQYF. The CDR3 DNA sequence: TGCAGCGTTGAGACGCCGACCACAAGCTCCTACGAGCAGTACTTC.

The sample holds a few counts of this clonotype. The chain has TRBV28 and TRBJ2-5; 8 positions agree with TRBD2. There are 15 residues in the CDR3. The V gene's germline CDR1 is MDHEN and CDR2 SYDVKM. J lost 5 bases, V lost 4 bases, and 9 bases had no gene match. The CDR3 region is CASSSPAGAAETQYF. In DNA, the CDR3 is TGTGCCAGCAGTTCGCCAGCGGGAGCGGCGGAGACCCAGTACTTC.

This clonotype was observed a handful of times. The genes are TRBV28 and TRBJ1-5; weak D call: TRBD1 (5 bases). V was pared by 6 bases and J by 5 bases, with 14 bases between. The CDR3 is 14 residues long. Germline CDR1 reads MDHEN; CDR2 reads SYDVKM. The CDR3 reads CASRKGRGYQPQHF. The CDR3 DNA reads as TGTGCCAGCAGAAAAGGGCGGGGGTATCAGCCCCAGCATTTT.

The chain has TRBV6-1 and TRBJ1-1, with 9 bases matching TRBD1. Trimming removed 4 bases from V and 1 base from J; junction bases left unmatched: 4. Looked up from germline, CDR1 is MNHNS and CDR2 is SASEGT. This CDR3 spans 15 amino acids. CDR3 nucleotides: TGTGCCAGCAGTGCTCTGACAGGGGGGAACACTGAAGCTTTCTTT. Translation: CASSALTGGNTEAFF.

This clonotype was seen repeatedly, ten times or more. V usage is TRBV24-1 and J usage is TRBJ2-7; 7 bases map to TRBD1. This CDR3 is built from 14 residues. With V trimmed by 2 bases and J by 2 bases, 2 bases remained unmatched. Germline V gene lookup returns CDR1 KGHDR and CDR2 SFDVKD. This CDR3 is CATSDSDRPYEQYF. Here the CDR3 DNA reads TGTGCCACCAGTGATTCGGACAGGCCCTACGAGCAGTACTTC.

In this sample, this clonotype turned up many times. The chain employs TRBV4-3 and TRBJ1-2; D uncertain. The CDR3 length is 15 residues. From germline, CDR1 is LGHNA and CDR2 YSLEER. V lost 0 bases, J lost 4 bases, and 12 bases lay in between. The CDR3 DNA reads TGCGCCAGCAGCCAAGAAGGAGTCCCCTCCTATGGCTACACCTTC. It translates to CASSQEGVPSYGYTF.

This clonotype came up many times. DNA for the CDR3: TGTGCCAGCAGCCAGAGGAGCGGGAGGATAGAGCAAGAGACCCAGTACTTC. This codes for CASSQRSGRIEQETQYF. The V and J genes are TRBV7-2 and TRBJ2-5, with 9 bases lining up with TRBD2. The CDR3 length is 17 residues. CDR1 and CDR2 from the germline V gene are SGHTA and FQGNSA. Trimming at V came to 5 bases and at J to 2 bases, leaving 12 bases not matched to a gene.

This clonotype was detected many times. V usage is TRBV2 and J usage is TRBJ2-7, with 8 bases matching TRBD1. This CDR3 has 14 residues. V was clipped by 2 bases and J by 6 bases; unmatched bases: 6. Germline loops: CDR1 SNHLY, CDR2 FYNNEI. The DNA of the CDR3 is TGTGCCAGCAGTGAAAGGACAGGGTCGAGCGAGCAGTACTTC. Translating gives CASSERTGSSEQYF. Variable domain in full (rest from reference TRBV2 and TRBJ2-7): EPEVTQTPSHQVTQMGQEVILRCVPISNHLYFYWYRQILGQKVEFLVSFYNNEISEKSEIFDDQFSVERPDGSNFTLKIRSTKLEDSAMYFCASSERTGSSEQYFGPGTRLTVT.